These 3 T cell receptor beta chains share one sample of origin, sequenced in a study of monozygotic twins with cystic fibrosis. TCRdb's table, derived via immunoSEQ multiplex PCR, lists solely in-frame clones and lacks some. The sample consists of more than 9,500 clones, 85% of them appearing once. Sequencing was performed on blood. These receptor sequences come from a man between 18 and 35 years old with cystic fibrosis.

The chain carries TRBV5-4 and TRBJ2-1; TRBD2 aligns across 14 bases. The CDR3 length is 17 residues. With V trimmed by 4 bases and J by 2 bases, 5 bases remained unmatched. The germline gives CDR1 SGHNT, CDR2 YYREEE (reference sequence). The CDR3 protein is CASSAGTSGSPYNEQFF. CDR3 coding DNA: TGTGCCAGCAGCGCCGGGACTAGCGGGAGCCCCTACAATGAGCAGTTCTTC. The whole variable domain, filled in from reference TRBV5-4 and TRBJ2-1, reads ETGVTQSPTHLIKTRGQQVTLRCSSQSGHNTVSWYQQALGQGPQFIFQYYREEENGRGNFPPRFSGLQFPNYSSELNVNALELDDSALYLCASSAGTSGSPYNEQFFGPGTRLTVL.

This clone was recorded once. V gene TRBV27 combines with J gene TRBJ1-2; D call uncertain. The CDR3 is made up of 14 amino acids. The V gene lost 1 base and the J gene lost 2 bases, with 8 bases spanning the gap. Germline CDR1 reads MNHEY; CDR2 reads SMNVEV (reference sequence). The DNA for the CDR3 is TGTGCCAGCAGTTTATTGGGATCGAACTATGGCTACACCTTC. Translating gives CASSLLGSNYGYTF.

The table lists this clone with a few counts. The chain employs TRBV5-1 and TRBJ2-1, with TRBD2 matching 11 bases. The CDR3 is 14 residues long. CDR1 and CDR2 (germline): SGHRS, YFSETQ. V dropped 4 bases and J dropped 5; count of bases not matched to a gene: 2. Written as DNA, the CDR3 is TGCGCCAGCAGCCCGGGACTAGCGGACAATGAGCAGTTCTTC. Protein sequence: CASSPGLADNEQFF. Together with reference TRBV5-1 and TRBJ2-1, the CDR3 gives the full variable domain: KAGVTQTPRYLIKTRGQQVTLSCSPISGHRSVSWYQQTPGQGLQFLFEYFSETQRNKGNFPGRFSGRQFSNSRSEMNVSTLELGDSALYLCASSPGLADNEQFFGPGTRLTVL.